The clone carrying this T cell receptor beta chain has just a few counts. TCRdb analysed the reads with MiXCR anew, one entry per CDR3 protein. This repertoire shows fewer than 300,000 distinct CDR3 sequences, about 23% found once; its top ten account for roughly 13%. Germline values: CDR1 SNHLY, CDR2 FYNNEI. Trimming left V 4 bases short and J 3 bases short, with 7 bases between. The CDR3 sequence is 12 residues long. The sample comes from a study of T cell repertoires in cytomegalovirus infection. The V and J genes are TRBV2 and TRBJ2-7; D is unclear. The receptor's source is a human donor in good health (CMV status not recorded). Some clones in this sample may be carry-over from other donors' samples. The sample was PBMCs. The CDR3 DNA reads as TGTGCCAGCAGTGGTTCGGGCTACGAGCAGTACTTC. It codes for CASSGSGYEQYF.